Below, 27 T cell receptor beta chains from the same sample are listed, as sequenced in a study of response to subunit inactivated influenza vaccine (dated by TCRdb to about 2018). Receptors were amplified or captured by RT-PCR. The sequencing machine was an Illumina HiSeq 2500. The raw public reads went through TCRdb reprocessing: fastp at Q25, MiXCR clone calling, in-frame beta chains kept. Under each unique CDR3 protein, matching rows form one entry showing the most common genes and DNA. Here the sample has fewer than 550,000 distinct CDR3 sequences; about 25% occur a single time. The top ten clones comprise around 1.8% of the sample. Sample: CD4+ T cells sorted from PBMCs, taken around 5 days after vaccination. The origin of the receptors is a man aged 45-65 years who received an inactivated influenza vaccine. Donor details come from another sample of the same person, matched by shared clones.

The chain has TRBV14 and TRBJ1-6, with D possibly being TRBD1 (6 bases). The CDR3 is made up of 12 amino acids. Germline CDR1 reads SGHDN; CDR2 reads FVKESK. Trimming removed 4 bases at V and 10 bases at J, with 8 bases between. In DNA form, the CDR3 reads TGTGCCAGCAGCCGACAGGCCTCACCCCTCCACTTT. Amino acid sequence: CASSRQASPLHF.

Note on this clonotype: The junction does not match germline at one end; this may be a read error. This sequence joins TRBV7-7 and TRBJ1-5; 8 bases map to TRBD1. The CDR3 contains 15 residues. Germline CDR1 reads SSHAT; CDR2 reads FNYEAQ (reference sequence). The CDR3 region is CASSSGQGQHQPQHF. Written as DNA, the CDR3 is TGTGCTAGCAGCTCCGGACAGGGTCAGCATCAGCCCCAGCATTTT.

The chain employs TRBV10-3 and TRBJ2-3, with TRBD1 matching over 8 bases. The CDR3 length is 15 residues. Germline lookup yields CDR1 ENHRY and CDR2 SYGVKD. Losses at the gene ends were 4 bases for V and 2 bases for J; bases not matched to a gene: 5. CDR3 DNA sequence: TGTGCCATCAGTGGCCGGGACAGGCACACAGATACGCAGTATTTT. Translating it yields CAISGRDRHTDTQYF.

This clonotype was counted between two and nine times. V is TRBV12-3 or TRBV12-4 and J is TRBJ2-3; possibly TRBD1 for D (5 bases). The CDR3 covers 13 residues. V was shortened by 4 bases and J by 10 bases, with 15 bases between the two germline ends. DNA of the CDR3: TGTGCCAGCAGTTCCTTCGACAGTGACGCGCAGTATTTT. It encodes CASSSFDSDAQYF.

This rearrangement joins TRBV20-1 to TRBJ2-7; 10 bases are shared with TRBD2. The J segment lost 3 bases and the V segment lost 2 bases, leaving 7 bases of the junction unmatched. The CDR3 sequence is 15 residues long. Germline V gene sequence: CDR1 DFQATT, CDR2 SNEGSKA (reference sequence). This CDR3 reads CSARPPLAGVYEQYF. CDR3 DNA sequence: TGCAGTGCTAGACCCCCCCTAGCGGGAGTCTACGAGCAGTACTTC.

V is TRBV12-3 or TRBV12-4 and J is TRBJ2-7, with 11 bases that match TRBD2. The CDR3 is 14 residues long. The trim removed 6 bases at V and 7 bases at J, leaving 8 bases unmatched. The CDR3 DNA reads TGTGCCAGCAGGTCTAGCGGGGGGCCGGATGAGCAGTACTTC. Its translation: CASRSSGGPDEQYF.

The rearrangement uses TRBV30 and TRBJ2-2; 8 nucleotides line up with TRBD2. From germline, CDR1 is GTSNPN and CDR2 SVGIG (reference sequence). Germline trimming cut 2 bases from V and 4 bases from J; bases unmatched to any gene: 9. The CDR3 has 16 residues. The CDR3 region is CAWSPREGVFTGELFF. The CDR3 DNA is TGTGCCTGGAGTCCTCGGGAGGGGGTATTCACCGGGGAGCTGTTTTTT. Full variable domain (rest looked up from reference TRBV30 and TRBJ2-2): SQTIHQWPATLVQPVGSPLSLECTVEGTSNPNLYWYRQAAGRGLQLLFYSVGIGQISSEVPQNLSASRPQDRQFILSSKKLLLSDSGFYLCAWSPREGVFTGELFFGEGSRLTVL.

This chain joins TRBV7-2 and TRBJ2-2; 9 positions match TRBD1. The CDR3 is 15 amino acids. Germline V gene data show CDR1 as SGHTA and CDR2 as FQGNSA. Trimming at V came to 4 bases and at J to 6 bases, leaving 6 bases not matched to a gene. The DNA for the CDR3 is TGTGCCAGCAGCTCAATGGGACAGGGTCCCGGGGAGCTGTTTTTT. This translates into CASSSMGQGPGELFF.

The chain employs TRBV11-1 and TRBJ2-2; TRBD2 matches at 15 bases. Trimming cost V 6 bases and J 4 bases; bases outside gene matches: 9. The CDR3 runs 18 residues. CDR1 and CDR2 from the germline V gene are SGHAT and FQDESV (reference sequence). The CDR3 here is CASRQRGLAGGSTGELFF. The CDR3 bases are TGTGCCAGCAGACAGCGAGGACTAGCGGGAGGGAGCACCGGGGAGCTGTTTTTT.

The gene calls are TRBV7-3 and TRBJ2-5; 9 bases are a match to TRBD2. Germline CDR1 is SGHTA and CDR2 is FQGTGA. The CDR3 has 15 residues. With V trimmed by 4 bases and J by 2 bases, 5 bases remained unmatched. Here the CDR3 DNA reads TGTGCCAGCAGCTCCGGGACTAGCAAGCAAGAGACCCAGTACTTC. Translating gives CASSSGTSKQETQYF.

The chain carries TRBV6-1 and TRBJ2-7; D is unresolved. Germline assignment: CDR1 MNHNS and CDR2 SASEGT. V was pared by 8 bases and J by 6 bases, with 23 bases between. The CDR3 has 15 residues. The CDR3 DNA follows: TGTGCCAGCGCCAAGGGCCGTCCCTCAGAGACCGAGCAGTACTTC. It specifies CASAKGRPSETEQYF.

This chain uses TRBV6-1 with TRBJ2-2, with D perhaps matching TRBD2 (5 bases). Germline assignment: CDR1 MNHNS and CDR2 SASEGT. The CDR3 covers 14 residues. The V and J ends lost 4 bases and 4 bases respectively, with 10 bases between them. As DNA, the CDR3 is TGTGCCAGCAGTGTCGCAGCGGTCACCGGGGAGCTGTTTTTT. Translating gives CASSVAAVTGELFF.

V is TRBV5-6 and J is TRBJ2-3; TRBD2 matches 7 bases. This CDR3 comprises 12 residues. Germline-derived CDR1 and CDR2 are SGHDT and YYEEEE. V shed 1 base and J 8 bases; nucleotides not matched to a gene: 1. This CDR3 reads CASSLWGGTQYF. Here the CDR3 DNA reads TGTGCCAGCAGCTTGTGGGGGGGTACGCAGTATTTT.

Comments on this clonotype: Since a much larger clone is just one base distant, this may be a read error. The chain links TRBV12-3 or TRBV12-4 to TRBJ1-5; 7 bases map to TRBD1. V lost 5 bases to trimming and J lost 11 bases; unmatched junction nucleotides: 9. The CDR3 contains 13 residues. This chain's CDR3 is CASSPLKGAAQHF. As DNA, the CDR3 is TGTGCCAGCAGTCCCCTCAAGGGGGCTGCCCAGCATTTT.

A single count supports this clonotype. The chain employs TRBV12-3 or TRBV12-4 and TRBJ2-4, with 7 bases aligning to TRBD1. The CDR3 has 17 residues. The V segment lost 3 bases and the J segment 0 bases; nucleotides outside the gene matches: 8. The CDR3 reads CASSLGQKGLAKNIQYF. DNA of the CDR3: TGTGCCAGCAGTTTGGGACAGAAAGGACTAGCCAAAAACATTCAGTACTTC.

V gene TRBV5-1 combines with J gene TRBJ1-1, with D possibly matching TRBD1 (5 bases). V lost 4 bases to trimming and J lost 5 bases, with 15 bases between them. CDR1 and CDR2 (germline): SGHRS, YFSETQ. The CDR3 covers 14 residues. The CDR3 reads CASSGVGGRTEAFF. The CDR3 coding sequence is TGCGCCAGCAGCGGGGTCGGGGGGAGGACTGAAGCTTTCTTT.

The chain joins TRBV7-8 to TRBJ2-1; weak D call: TRBD2 (6 bases). This CDR3 has 14 amino acids. Germline V gene data show CDR1 as SGHVS and CDR2 as FQNEAQ. V was trimmed by 5 bases and J by 9 bases, leaving 17 bases between them. CDR3 residues: CASSPAGSLGEQFF. The CDR3 DNA reads TGTGCCAGCAGCCCGGCCGGGAGTTTGGGTGAGCAGTTCTTC.

The chain joins TRBV6-2 or TRBV6-3 to TRBJ2-3; D may correspond to TRBD1 or TRBD2 (5 bases each). The germline V gene has CDR1 MNHEY and CDR2 SVGEGT. V shed 5 bases and J shed 4 bases, with 13 bases lying between them. CDR3 length: 14 amino acids. The CDR3 nucleotides are TGTGCCAGCAGTCGGGACGGGTTTGCAGATACGCAGTATTTT. Encoded protein: CASSRDGFADTQYF.

The chain carries TRBV29-1 and TRBJ1-2; a possible D gene is TRBD1 (5 bases). Germline V gene lookup returns CDR1 SQVTM and CDR2 ANQGSEA. CDR3 length: 13 amino acids. Trimming took off 4 bases at V and 6 bases at J, with 15 bases between the two ends. In DNA form, the CDR3 reads TGCAGCGTTGGCGAGGGCAGGGAGGATGGCTACACCTTC. As protein: CSVGEGREDGYTF.

This rearrangement joins TRBV6-6 to TRBJ1-6; weak D call: TRBD1 (5 bases). The V gene's germline CDR1 is MNHNY and CDR2 SVGAGI (reference sequence). The V gene lost 6 bases and the J gene lost 4 bases, with 7 bases spanning the gap. The CDR3 contains 13 residues. Here the CDR3 reads CASRGTYNSPLHF. DNA for the CDR3: TGTGCCAGCAGGGGGACGTATAATTCACCCCTCCACTTT.

The chain couples TRBV9 to TRBJ2-1; tentative D call: TRBD2 (5 bases). The germline CDR1 and CDR2 sequences are SGDLS and YYNGEE. The CDR3 is made up of 16 amino acids. Between the trimmed V and J ends, which lost 4 bases and 7 bases, there was a span of 21 bases. The CDR3 DNA is TGTGCCAGCAGCCTCGGACCGGGGTCCGTTTCAAATGAGCAGTTCTTC. Translation gives CASSLGPGSVSNEQFF.

Points on this clonotype: One end of the junction does not line up with germline, which may come from a read error. The chain recombines TRBV20-1 with TRBJ2-2; D could derive from TRBD1 or TRBD2 (5 bases each). Germline V gene sequence: CDR1 DFQATT, CDR2 SNEGSKA (reference sequence). The CDR3 consists of 12 residues. CDR3 DNA: TGCAGTACTAGGGGCGCTCCCGGGGAGCTGTTTTTT. Residues: CSTRGAPGELFF.

This clonotype appeared many times. This chain connects TRBV12-3 or TRBV12-4 to TRBJ2-1; unclear D gene. CDR3 size: 14 residues. The germline V and J ends were trimmed by 5 bases and 0 bases, with 8 bases remaining between them. CDR3 in DNA: TGTGCCAGCAGTCTTTATAGCTCCTACAATGAGCAGTTCTTC. This gives the protein CASSLYSSYNEQFF.

This clonotype was picked up many times. The gene calls are TRBV28 and TRBJ1-1; TRBD1 might be the D (5 bases). Deletions cut 4 bases from V and 4 bases from J, with 13 bases between. The germline V gene has CDR1 MDHEN and CDR2 SYDVKM. The CDR3 length is 14 residues. The CDR3: CASSYRSQGTEAFF. In DNA form, the CDR3 reads TGTGCCAGCAGTTACAGGAGCCAGGGCACTGAAGCTTTCTTT.

This clonotype was detected only a few times. The chain has TRBV25-1 and TRBJ2-5, with TRBD2 identical over 8 bases. Trimming at V came to 2 bases and at J to 4 bases, leaving 12 bases not matched to a gene. Germline lookup yields CDR1 MGHDK and CDR2 SYGVNS. The CDR3 loop spans 17 amino acids. CDR3: CASSEGLAGGRGETQYF. The CDR3 DNA reads as TGTGCCAGCAGTGAAGGATTGGCGGGGGGCCGAGGAGAGACCCAGTACTTC.

The J gene is TRBJ2-5, the V gene TRBV20-1; tentative D call: TRBD1 (6 bases). CDR1 and CDR2 from the germline V gene are DFQATT and SNEGSKA (reference sequence). The length of the CDR3 is 13 residues. Deletions cut 4 bases from V and 5 bases from J, with 14 bases between. The CDR3 protein is CSAIRGIGETQYF. CDR3 bases: TGCAGTGCTATAAGGGGGATTGGGGAGACCCAGTACTTC.

The chain uses TRBV15 and TRBJ2-5; D not certain. There are 13 residues in the CDR3. Germline lookup yields CDR1 LNHNV and CDR2 YYDKDF (reference sequence). The V gene lost 5 bases and the J gene lost 4 bases, with 11 bases spanning the gap. The CDR3 here is CATSPIGTETQYF. DNA of the CDR3: TGTGCCACCAGCCCCATCGGTACAGAGACCCAGTACTTC. Complete variable domain (other parts from reference TRBV15 and TRBJ2-5): DAMVIQNPRYQVTQFGKPVTLSCSQTLNHNVMYWYQQKSSQAPKLLFHYYDKDFNNEADTPDNFQSRRPNTSFCFLDIRSPGLGDTAMYLCATSPIGTETQYFGPGTRLLVL.